This note documents a single T cell receptor (beta chain) sequence. Authors' data handling: Researchers report that nucleated cell counts were estimated from reference gene primer amplification. Sequenced by immunoSEQ multiplex PCR; TCRdb stores in-frame clones only, minus some. V, J and clone size are those of that table, while D and trimming were read from the DNA. The sample has 65,000 to 70,000 clones; approximately 87% are singletons. This sample is part of a study of blood T cell repertoires in COVID-19. Overall study context: Samples of COVID-19 (acute and convalescent) were obtained from the United States, Italy and Spain. Sources were T cells, B-cell-depleted T cells, or PBMCs; the material itself was cDNA or gDNA.

The CDR3 is 14 amino acids. Looked up from germline, CDR1 is SGHTA and CDR2 is FQGTGA. Trimming took off 3 bases at V and 5 bases at J, with 10 bases between the two ends. This receptor was taken from a man aged 50 to 59 with active COVID-19. The specimen was peripheral blood. The chain has TRBV7-3 and TRBJ2-2, with D possibly TRBD1 on 6 matching bases. As DNA, the CDR3 is TGTGCCAGCAGCTTCTTGGGGGCAACCGGGGAGCTGTTTTTT. Translating gives CASSFLGATGELFF. Using reference TRBV7-3 and TRBJ2-2 for the parts outside the CDR3, the full variable domain is GAGVSQTPSNKVTEKGKYVELRCDPISGHTALYWYRQSLGQGPEFLIYFQGTGAADDSGLPNDRFFAVRPEGSVSTLKIQRTERGDSAVYLCASSFLGATGELFFGEGSRLTVL.